This note documents a single T cell receptor (beta chain) sequence. The sample originates from a study of blood T cell repertoires in COVID-19. Study background: The United States, Italy and Spain were the sources of the acute and convalescent COVID-19 samples.

Enrolled through a virtual design, the participants were between about 18 and 89 years of age and came from 24 US areas. Two negative PCRs, clearance, or symptom resolution were required of recovered Cohort 3 donors. TCRdb keeps only in-frame clones here, not all; method: immunoSEQ multiplex PCR. The sample includes some 490,000 clones, around 85% of them seen just once. This clonotype was sampled from a woman aged 55-69 years who had recovered from COVID-19. Material for sequencing was PBMCs or T cells enriched from blood (not recorded which).

The CDR3 DNA follows: TGTGCCAGCAGCTCAGTTAATTCACCCCTCCACTTT. It codes for CASSSVNSPLHF. The chain has TRBV7-9 and TRBJ1-6; D not certain. This CDR3 has 12 amino acids. CDR1 is SEHNR, CDR2 FQNEAQ, per germline (reference sequence). Trimming took off 4 bases at V and 6 bases at J, with 4 bases between the two ends.